The clone carrying this TCR beta chain was detected only a few times. These data originate in a study of blood T cell repertoires in COVID-19. Study at large: T cells, B-cell-depleted T cells, or PBMCs provided the cDNA or gDNA that served as material.

Original methodology: Reference gene primer amplification gave estimated nucleated cell counts. Repertoires were generated with immunoSEQ multiplex PCR, while TCRdb's copy carries only in-frame clones and drops some. V and J calls and clone size come straight from that table; D and trimming were deduced from the DNA. This repertoire shows some 89,000 clones, 70% to 85% found once; its top ten account for over 9%. This CDR3 comprises 13 residues. V was pared by 8 bases and J by 1 base, with 2 bases of the junction left unmatched. Germline V gene lookup returns CDR1 SNHLY and CDR2 FYNNEI. The rearrangement links TRBV2 to TRBJ1-5; 7 nucleotides line up with TRBD1. Sequenced input: peripheral blood. The TCR originated in a man aged 70 or older with acute or convalescent COVID-19. DNA of the CDR3: TGTGCCAGCCAGGGGGAGAGCAATCAGCCCCAGCATTTT. Translating it yields CASQGESNQPQHF.